The 30 T cell receptor beta chains given below trace back to one sample, sequenced in a study of siplizumab effects on memory and regulatory T cells. Clones were read by immunoSEQ multiplex PCR, and TCRdb kept only the in-frame ones, dropping some. The repertoire holds tens of thousands of clones, with roughly 95% as singletons. The sequencing input was naive CD4+ T cells sorted from blood. The source is a human donor in good health.

This chain joins TRBV10-1 and TRBJ2-3; either TRBD1 or TRBD2 may supply D (5 bases each). The CDR3 is 13 residues long. Germline CDR1 and CDR2: WNHNN and SYGVQD (reference sequence). The germline V and J ends were trimmed by 6 bases and 6 bases, with 13 bases remaining between them. CDR3 loop: CASSAGTADTQYF. The CDR3 nucleotides read TGCGCCAGCAGCGCCGGGACGGCCGATACGCAGTATTTT.

This clone was picked up one time. The V gene is TRBV4-1, the J gene TRBJ2-5, with TRBD2 matching 9 bases. V lost 0 bases, J lost 2 bases, and 7 bases stayed unmatched. The CDR3 extends over 17 amino acids. Germline V gene data show CDR1 as MGHRA and CDR2 as YSYEKL. CDR3 nucleotide sequence: TGCGCCAGCAGCCAAGATAAGGCTAGCGGGGCGCAAGAGACCCAGTACTTC. Translated: CASSQDKASGAQETQYF.

This clone was counted once. The CDR3 spells CASSQDTGRGTNEKLFF. In DNA form, the CDR3 reads TGCGCCAGCAGCCAAGATACGGGTAGGGGAACTAATGAAAAACTGTTTTTT. The chain is built from TRBV4-3 and TRBJ1-4, with a tentative D call TRBD1 (5 bases). Germline values: CDR1 LGHNA, CDR2 YSLEER. CDR3 length: 17 residues. The V and J ends lost 0 bases and 1 base respectively, with 12 bases between them.

DNA of the CDR3: TGTGCCAGCAAGGGGTACCTAGGTAGCAATCAGCCCCAGCATTTT. This gives the protein CASKGYLGSNQPQHF. The chain is built from TRBV19 and TRBJ1-5; perhaps TRBD1 as D (5 bases). V lost 9 bases and J 0 bases, leaving 15 bases between the germline ends. The CDR3 runs 15 residues. From germline, CDR1 is LNHDA and CDR2 SQIVND (reference sequence).

The J gene is TRBJ1-1, the V gene TRBV10-3; TRBD1 might be the D (5 bases). This CDR3 is 12 amino acids long. The germline gives CDR1 ENHRY, CDR2 SYGVKD. Trimming took off 3 bases at V and 4 bases at J, with 6 bases between the two ends. The CDR3 here is CAISDGGTEAFF. CDR3 coding DNA: TGTGCCATCAGTGATGGGGGCACTGAAGCTTTCTTT.

The genes are TRBV19 and TRBJ2-5, with D perhaps TRBD1 or TRBD2 (6 bases each). Trimming removed 9 bases from V and 5 bases from J, with 22 bases in between. This CDR3 comprises 15 residues. Germline V gene lookup returns CDR1 LNHDA and CDR2 SQIVND (reference sequence). In nucleotides, the CDR3 is TGTGCCAGCACCAACGTGGGGGGCGGATTCGAGACCCAGTACTTC. Its translation: CASTNVGGGFETQYF.

The rearrangement links TRBV5-3 to TRBJ1-1; no definite D call. TRBV5-3 is flagged as an ORF with uncertain function. The CDR3 is 15 residues long. Trimming took 4 bases from V and 2 from J, leaving 15 bases between them. CDR3 bases: TGTGCCAGAAGCCCCATTCTGTTGGAAAACACTGAAGCTTTCTTT. This encodes CARSPILLENTEAFF.

A word on this clone: In the same sample, other DNA sequences code for this CDR3. This chain connects TRBV5-1 to TRBJ2-5; no clear D. Trimming stripped 0 bases from V and 5 bases from J, with 8 bases between. This CDR3 has 13 residues. Germline V gene lookup returns CDR1 SGHRS and CDR2 YFSETQ. The CDR3 protein is CASSLGLLETQYF. CDR3 coding DNA: TGCGCCAGCAGCTTGGGGTTGTTGGAGACCCAGTACTTC.

The chain uses TRBV7-9 and TRBJ1-5; 10 bases line up with TRBD1. J was trimmed by 6 bases and V by 6 bases; bases with no gene match: 5. The CDR3 spans 14 residues. Per the germline V gene, CDR1 is SEHNR and CDR2 is FQNEAQ (reference sequence). The CDR3 region is CASSSGTGVQPQHF. The DNA of the CDR3 is TGTGCCAGCAGTTCCGGGACAGGGGTTCAGCCCCAGCATTTT.

J is TRBJ1-1 and V is TRBV7-6; D gene ambiguous. CDR1 SGHVS and CDR2 FNYEAQ come from the germline V gene. The germline V and J ends were trimmed by 5 bases and 4 bases, with 14 bases remaining between them. The CDR3 consists of 14 residues. This CDR3 is CASSPAEWPTEAFF. The CDR3 coding sequence is TGTGCCAGCAGCCCGGCCGAGTGGCCCACTGAAGCTTTCTTT.

The J gene is TRBJ2-5, the V gene TRBV19; a weak D match, TRBD2 (6 bases). V was cut by 1 base and J by 1 base, with 7 bases left in between. CDR3 length: 14 amino acids. Germline V gene sequence: CDR1 LNHDA, CDR2 SQIVND (reference sequence). The CDR3 DNA follows: TGTGCCAGTAGTATAGGCGGGGTCCAAGAGACCCAGTACTTC. This translates into CASSIGGVQETQYF. Complete variable domain (other parts from reference TRBV19 and TRBJ2-5): DGGITQSPKYLFRKEGQNVTLSCEQNLNHDAMYWYRQDPGQGLRLIYYSQIVNDFQKGDIAEGYSVSREKKESFPLTVTSAQKNPTAFYLCASSIGGVQETQYFGPGTRLLVL.

The chain couples TRBV21-1 to TRBJ2-7; the table gives TRBD1 as D, unverified against the DNA. TRBV21-1 is labeled a pseudogene. The CDR3 totals 15 residues. The CDR3 loop reads CASSRRGTGVHEQYF. The CDR3 nucleotides read TGTGCCAGCAGCCGCCGGGGGACAGGGGTTCACGAGCAGTACTTC.

The chain links TRBV12-5 to TRBJ2-2, with a possible D match to TRBD1 (6 bases). Germline V gene data show CDR1 as LGHNT and CDR2 as FRNRAP. The CDR3 is made up of 13 amino acids. V was shortened by 5 bases and J by 6 bases, with 10 bases between the two germline ends. The CDR3 DNA reads as TGTGCTAGTGGTGAACAGGGTCCCGGGGAGCTGTTTTTT. This encodes CASGEQGPGELFF.

The table lists this clone with a count of one. The V gene is TRBV5-1, the J gene TRBJ1-2; 8 bases map to TRBD1. The CDR3 consists of 13 residues. Germline V gives CDR1 SGHRS, CDR2 YFSETQ. Trimming removed 5 bases from V and 6 bases from J; junction bases left unmatched: 6. In DNA form, the CDR3 reads TGCGCCAGCAGTCTAACAGGGGGAGATGGCTACACCTTC. Its protein product is CASSLTGGDGYTF.

The genes are TRBV5-1 and TRBJ2-5; the D gene is possibly TRBD1 (6 bases). Near its end, the DNA agrees better with TRBJ2-7, so the J call may be wrong. The CDR3 is 14 amino acids. From germline, CDR1 is SGHRS and CDR2 YFSETQ. CDR3 loop: CASSILTGPYEQYF. The CDR3 DNA is TGCGCCAGCAGCATACTGACAGGCCCCTACGAGCAGTACTTC.

The CDR3 protein is CASSESRGQGLIYEQYF. CDR3 in DNA: TGTGCCAGCAGTGAGTCCCGTGGACAGGGCCTGATCTACGAGCAGTACTTC. This sequence joins TRBV6-1 and TRBJ2-7, with 8 bases lining up with TRBD1. The CDR3 is 17 amino acids. Germline V gene data show CDR1 as MNHNS and CDR2 as SASEGT. V was pared by 3 bases and J by 3 bases, with 13 bases of the junction left unmatched.

The rearrangement joins TRBV2 to TRBJ1-5, with D maybe TRBD1 (6 bases). This CDR3 is built from 17 residues. The germline V and J ends were trimmed by 6 bases and 1 base, with 19 bases remaining between them. Germline V gene data show CDR1 as SNHLY and CDR2 as FYNNEI. Written as DNA, the CDR3 is TGTGCCAGCAGAGAGACTTGGGGGGGGCCAAGCAATCAGCCCCAGCATTTT. The encoded protein is CASRETWGGPSNQPQHF.

With regard to this clone: Sequence at one end of the junction differs from germline and may be a read error. Other DNA sequences in this sample translate to the same CDR3. This chain connects TRBV4-1 to TRBJ2-3; perhaps TRBD2 as D (7 bases). CDR3 length: 14 amino acids. Germline CDR1 MGHRA, CDR2 YSYEKL. The DNA for the CDR3 is TGTGCCAGCAGGGCGTTAGGGGGGGAGGATACGCAGTATTTT. This translates into CASRALGGEDTQYF.

The gene calls are TRBV7-2 and TRBJ2-5; TRBD2 matches at 8 bases. V was clipped by 5 bases and J by 5 bases; unmatched bases: 16. This CDR3 contains 17 residues. Germline CDR1 and CDR2: SGHTA and FQGNSA. CDR3 coding DNA: TGTGCCAGCAGCCCAGCTGGGCGGGGGGCCACCCGTGAGACCCAGTACTTC. This codes for CASSPAGRGATRETQYF.

The V and J genes are TRBV7-9 and TRBJ2-5; tentatively, D is TRBD2 (7 bases). CDR1 and CDR2 (germline): SEHNR, FQNEAQ (reference sequence). The CDR3 is 15 amino acids. V was cut by 5 bases and J by 3 bases, with 16 bases left in between. CDR3 region: CASSDSRGGKETQYF. For the CDR3, the DNA is TGTGCCAGCAGCGACAGTAGGGGGGGGAAAGAGACCCAGTACTTC.

CDR3 amino acids: CASSYSQAGYTF. The CDR3 region has the DNA TGTGCCAGCAGTTACTCACAGGCTGGCTACACCTTC. The V and J genes are TRBV6-6 and TRBJ1-2, with D maybe TRBD1 (5 bases). The CDR3 consists of 12 residues. The V end lost 0 bases, the J end lost 7 bases, and 6 bases lay between the germline ends. The germline V gene encodes CDR1 MNHNY and CDR2 SVGAGI (reference sequence).

The CDR3 DNA reads as TGTGCCAGCAGTGAAGCGGGGGGGTCCGGAAACACCATATATTTT. Its translation: CASSEAGGSGNTIYF. V gene TRBV6-1 combines with J gene TRBJ1-3, with D possibly TRBD1 on 5 matching bases. Trimming left V 0 bases short and J 4 bases short, with 10 bases between. This CDR3 has 15 amino acids. CDR1 is MNHNS and CDR2 is SASEGT in the germline V gene.

The gene calls are TRBV5-1 and TRBJ2-2; no firm D call. The CDR3 sequence is 15 residues long. V gave up 4 bases and J gave up 6 bases, with 16 bases separating them. Per germline, CDR1 SGHRS and CDR2 YFSETQ. CDR3 loop: CASSLFTTGPGELFF. The CDR3 DNA sequence: TGCGCCAGCAGCCTCTTCACCACGGGTCCCGGGGAGCTGTTTTTT.

The chain links TRBV20-1 to TRBJ1-3; D uncertain. The CDR3 is made up of 11 amino acids. Germline CDR1 and CDR2: DFQATT and SNEGSKA (reference sequence). Trimming cost V 1 base and J 6 bases, with 4 bases left between them. CDR3 sequence reads: CSARGVNTIYF. The CDR3 bases are TGCAGTGCTAGAGGTGTAAACACCATATATTTT.

The genes are TRBV4-2 and TRBJ2-2; 9 nucleotides match TRBD2. V lost 7 bases, J lost 7 bases, and 7 bases stayed unmatched. CDR1 LGHNA and CDR2 YNFKEQ come from the germline V gene. CDR3 size: 14 residues. The CDR3 DNA sequence: TGTGCCAGCAACATAGCGGGGGAGATCGGGGAGCTGTTTTTT. It encodes CASNIAGEIGELFF.

The chain carries TRBV18 and TRBJ2-2; D tentatively reads TRBD1 or TRBD2 (5 bases each). Per the germline V gene, CDR1 is KGHSH and CDR2 is LQKENI. V was cut by 2 bases and J by 5 bases, with 15 bases left in between. The CDR3 is 16 amino acids. The CDR3 region has the DNA TGTGCCAGCTCACCAGGGACCCCTAGCCTGACCGGGGAGCTGTTTTTT. It codes for CASSPGTPSLTGELFF. Combining the CDR3 with reference TRBV18 and TRBJ2-2 gives the whole variable domain NAGVMQNPRHLVRRRGQEARLRCSPMKGHSHVYWYRQLPEEGLKFMVYLQKENIIDESGMPKERFSAEFPKEGPSILRIQQVVRGDSAAYFCASSPGTPSLTGELFFGEGSRLTVL.

CDR3 DNA sequence: TGTGCCAGCAGTGTGTGGGGATTTAACACTGAAGCTTTCTTT. Translation gives CASSVWGFNTEAFF. The V call is TRBV2, the J call TRBJ1-1; D is ambiguous. The V gene lost 4 bases and the J gene lost 2 bases, with 11 bases spanning the gap. The germline CDR1 and CDR2 sequences are SNHLY and FYNNEI. The CDR3 is made up of 14 amino acids.

CDR3 nucleotide sequence: TGTGCCAGCAGCTACCCCTTGAAGCGGGGCCTCTACAATGAGCAGTTCTTC. The encoded protein is CASSYPLKRGLYNEQFF. The chain carries TRBV7-7 and TRBJ2-1; 7 positions match TRBD2. Trimming took 4 bases from V and 3 from J; bases not matched to a gene: 12. The CDR3 runs to 17 residues. CDR1 and CDR2 from the germline V gene are SSHAT and FNYEAQ (reference sequence).

The V call is TRBV5-4, the J call TRBJ1-2, with D perhaps TRBD1 (5 bases). The CDR3 length is 14 residues. Germline-derived CDR1 and CDR2 are SGHNT and YYREEE (reference sequence). With 1 base removed from V and 3 bases from J, the gap between germline ends came to 10 bases. CDR3 loop: CASSLPGGDYGYTF. The CDR3 coding sequence is TGTGCCAGCAGCTTGCCGGGAGGGGACTATGGCTACACCTTC. The full variable domain, with the rest looked up from reference TRBV5-4 and TRBJ1-2, is ETGVTQSPTHLIKTRGQQVTLRCSSQSGHNTVSWYQQALGQGPQFIFQYYREEENGRGNFPPRFSGLQFPNYSSELNVNALELDDSALYLCASSLPGGDYGYTFGSGTRLTVV.

The genes are TRBV7-9 and TRBJ2-7, with D maybe TRBD1 (5 bases). The germline V and J ends were trimmed by 3 bases and 2 bases, with 11 bases remaining between them. Germline V lookup: CDR1 SEHNR, CDR2 FQNEAQ (reference sequence). The CDR3 contains 14 residues. CDR3 sequence: CASSFQSGPYEQYF. Written as DNA, the CDR3 is TGTGCCAGCAGCTTTCAATCAGGGCCCTACGAGCAGTACTTC.